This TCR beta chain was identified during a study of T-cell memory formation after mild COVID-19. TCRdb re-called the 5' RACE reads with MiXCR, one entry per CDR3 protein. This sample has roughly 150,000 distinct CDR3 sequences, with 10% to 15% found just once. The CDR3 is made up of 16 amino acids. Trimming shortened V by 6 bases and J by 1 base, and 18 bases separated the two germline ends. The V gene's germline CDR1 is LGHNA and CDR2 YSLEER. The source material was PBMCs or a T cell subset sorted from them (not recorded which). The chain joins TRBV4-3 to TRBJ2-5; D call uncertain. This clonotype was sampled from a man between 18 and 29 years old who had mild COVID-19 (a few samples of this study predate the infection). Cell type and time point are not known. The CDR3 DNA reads TGCGCCAGCAGTGGCAAGATCAGCCCGCTCCAAGAGACCCAGTACTTC. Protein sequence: CASSGKISPLQETQYF.